Sequencing of this T cell receptor (beta chain) was carried out in a study of blood T cells in healthy people across ages. Study at large: Template switching picked up about one barcoded beta molecule for each two T cells.

Primed by a sample-barcoded 5' primer and a J-beta primer mix, a second PCR proceeded for roughly 7 to 11 cycles. Researchers report that each sample yielded at least 3 million CDR3-containing paired-end reads. TCRdb analysed the 5' RACE reads with MiXCR anew, one entry per CDR3 protein. Counted here are around 970,000 distinct CDR3 sequences, about 53% occurring once; the ten biggest clones make up roughly a fifth. The sequencing input was blood. This TCR came from a woman between 55 and 75 years old in good health.

Here the CDR3 DNA reads TGCGCCAGCAGCCGATATATTAGCGGGAGGGCGGAGCAGTACTTC. Its translation: CASSRYISGRAEQYF. This chain uses TRBV4-1 with TRBJ2-5, with TRBD2 matching over 11 bases. Germline V gene data show CDR1 as MGHRA and CDR2 as YSYEKL. This CDR3 has 15 residues. V was pared by 4 bases and J by 11 bases, with 12 bases of the junction left unmatched.